The clone carrying this TCR beta chain was observed a single time. The antigen remains unidentified. The data stem from a study of radiotherapy plus CTLA-4 blockade in lung cancer. Study-wide context: Across the patients, objective responses occurred in under 20%, and disease control in approximately 30%.

Assay used: immunoSEQ multiplex PCR; TCRdb lists only in-frame clones, some missing. Seen here are tens of thousands of clones, around 80% observed once, and the top ten hold around 0.72%. Enrolled patients, whose metastatic non-small-cell lung cancer was chemo-refractory, received focal radiation plus CTLA-4 blockade with ipilimumab. General study results and limits: Following radiotherapy plus ipilimumab, tumor-derived TCR clones expanded in the blood. Together with interferon-beta, which increased in serum after radiation, early dynamic changes in blood T cell clones were reportedly the best predictors of response.

The germline gives CDR1 LNHDA, CDR2 SQIVND (reference sequence). Trimming removed 3 bases from V and 5 bases from J, with 16 bases in between. This CDR3 has 15 amino acids. This clonotype was obtained from a human donor with non-small cell lung cancer who had stable disease on radiotherapy plus ipilimumab. The sample here was peripheral blood, taken from a patient treated with radiotherapy plus ipilimumab. V gene TRBV19 combines with J gene TRBJ1-1, with a possible D match to TRBD1 (6 bases). This CDR3 reads CASSIWGLGRTEAFF. The CDR3 DNA is TGTGCCAGTAGTATCTGGGGGCTAGGTAGAACTGAAGCTTTCTTT.